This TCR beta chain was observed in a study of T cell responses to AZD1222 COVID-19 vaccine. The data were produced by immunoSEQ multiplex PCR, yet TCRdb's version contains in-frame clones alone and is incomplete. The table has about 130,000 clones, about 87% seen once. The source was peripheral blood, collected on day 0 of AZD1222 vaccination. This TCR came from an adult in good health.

Here the CDR3 reads CASSSTGGSLIYGYTF. In DNA, the CDR3 is TGTGCCAGCAGCTCCACCGGGGGTTCACTGATCTATGGCTACACCTTC. The J gene is TRBJ1-2, the V gene TRBV9; perhaps TRBD1 as D (5 bases). Germline V gives CDR1 SGDLS, CDR2 YYNGEE. CDR3 length equals 16 residues. Trimming pared 4 bases from V and 4 bases from J, leaving 20 bases between.